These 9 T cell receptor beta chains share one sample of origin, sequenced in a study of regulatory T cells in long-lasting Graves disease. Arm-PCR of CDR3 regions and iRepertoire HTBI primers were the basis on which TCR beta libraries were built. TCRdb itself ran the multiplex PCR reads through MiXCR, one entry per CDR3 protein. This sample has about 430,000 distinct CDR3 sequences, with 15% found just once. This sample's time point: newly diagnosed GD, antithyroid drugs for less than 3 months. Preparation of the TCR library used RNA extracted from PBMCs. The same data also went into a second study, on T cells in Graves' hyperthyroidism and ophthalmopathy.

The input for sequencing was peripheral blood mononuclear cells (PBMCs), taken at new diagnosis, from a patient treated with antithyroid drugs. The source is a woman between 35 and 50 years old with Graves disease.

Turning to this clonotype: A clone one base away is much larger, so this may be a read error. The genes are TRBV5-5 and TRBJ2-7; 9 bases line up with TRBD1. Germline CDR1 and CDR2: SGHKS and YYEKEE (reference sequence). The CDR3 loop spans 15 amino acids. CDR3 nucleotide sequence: TGTGCCAGCAGCTTGGCCGGGACAGGGTTCTACGATCAGTACTTC. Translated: CASSLAGTGFYDQYF.

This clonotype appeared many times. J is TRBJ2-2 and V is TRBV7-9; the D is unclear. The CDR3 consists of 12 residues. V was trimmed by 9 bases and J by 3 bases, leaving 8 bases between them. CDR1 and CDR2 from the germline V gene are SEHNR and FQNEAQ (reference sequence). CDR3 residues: CASRTYTGELFF. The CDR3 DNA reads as TGTGCCAGTAGGACGTACACCGGGGAGCTGTTTTTT.

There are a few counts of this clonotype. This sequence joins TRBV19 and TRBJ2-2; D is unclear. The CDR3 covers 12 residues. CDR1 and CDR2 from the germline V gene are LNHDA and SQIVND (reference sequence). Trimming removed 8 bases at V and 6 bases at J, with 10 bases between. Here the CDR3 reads CASHTSAGELFF. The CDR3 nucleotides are TGTGCCAGTCATACAAGTGCCGGGGAGCTGTTTTTT.

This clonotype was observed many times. The CDR3 is CASSLLARAGENTGELFF. DNA of the CDR3: TGTGCCAGCAGCTTATTAGCCCGTGCGGGAGAAAACACCGGGGAGCTGTTTTTT. The V call is TRBV7-6, the J call TRBJ2-2; TRBD2 matches at 7 bases. This CDR3 region has 18 residues. Per germline, CDR1 SGHVS and CDR2 FNYEAQ. Unmatched junction bases numbered 11, after V lost 2 bases and J lost 2 bases.

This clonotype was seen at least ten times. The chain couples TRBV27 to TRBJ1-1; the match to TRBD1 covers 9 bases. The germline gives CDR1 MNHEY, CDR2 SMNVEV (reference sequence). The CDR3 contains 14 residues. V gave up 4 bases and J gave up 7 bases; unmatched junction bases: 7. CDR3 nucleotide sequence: TGTGCCAGCAGTTCATCCGACAGGGGGATTGAAGCTTTCTTT. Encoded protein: CASSSSDRGIEAFF.

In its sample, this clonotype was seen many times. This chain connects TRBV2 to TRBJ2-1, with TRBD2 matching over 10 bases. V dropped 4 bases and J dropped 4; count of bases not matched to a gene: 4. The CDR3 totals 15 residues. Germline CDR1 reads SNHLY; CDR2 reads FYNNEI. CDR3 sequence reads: CASSGTSGSYNEQFF. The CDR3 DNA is TGTGCCAGCAGTGGGACTAGCGGAAGTTACAATGAGCAGTTCTTC.

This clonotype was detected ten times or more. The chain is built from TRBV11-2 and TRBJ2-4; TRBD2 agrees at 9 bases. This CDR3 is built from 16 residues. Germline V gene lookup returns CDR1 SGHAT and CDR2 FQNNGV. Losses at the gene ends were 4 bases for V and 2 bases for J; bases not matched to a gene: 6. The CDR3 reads CASSSPGLATKNIQYF. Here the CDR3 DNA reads TGTGCCAGCAGCTCCCCGGGACTAGCCACCAAAAACATTCAGTACTTC.

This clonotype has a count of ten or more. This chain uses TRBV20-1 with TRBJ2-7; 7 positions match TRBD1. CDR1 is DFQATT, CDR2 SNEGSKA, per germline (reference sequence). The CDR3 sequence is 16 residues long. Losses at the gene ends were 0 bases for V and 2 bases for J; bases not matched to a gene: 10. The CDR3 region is CSARDFRDRPAYEQYF. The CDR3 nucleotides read TGCAGTGCTAGAGATTTCAGGGACAGACCTGCCTACGAGCAGTACTTC.

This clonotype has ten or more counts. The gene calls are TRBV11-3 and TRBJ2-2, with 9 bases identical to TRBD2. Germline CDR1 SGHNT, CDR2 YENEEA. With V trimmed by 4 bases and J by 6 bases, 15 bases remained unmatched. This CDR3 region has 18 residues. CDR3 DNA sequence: TGTGCCAGCAGCTCGCGACCCCAACTAGCGGGCCTACCCGGGGAGCTGTTTTTT. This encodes CASSSRPQLAGLPGELFF.